One sample yielded the 32 T cell receptor beta chains listed below, sequenced in a study of cytomegalovirus exposure and HLA in healthy donors. PCR used 60 Vbeta primers and 13 Jbeta primers. The table came from immunoSEQ multiplex PCR; TCRdb's copy has only in-frame clones and leaves some out. The table records some 130,000 clones, about four fifths of them present only once. The sequenced material came from PBMCs. The source of these receptors is a man aged 25 to 40 in good health.

The gene calls are TRBV11-3 and TRBJ2-3; TRBD2 matches at 7 bases. Germline CDR1 and CDR2: SGHNT and YENEEA. CDR3 length: 14 amino acids. V shed 5 bases and J 4 bases; nucleotides not matched to a gene: 6. The CDR3 DNA reads TGTGCCAGCAGCCCAGCGGGATGGTCAGATACGCAGTATTTT. Its protein product is CASSPAGWSDTQYF. Full variable domain (remainder filled in from reference TRBV11-3 and TRBJ2-3): EAGVVQSPRYKIIEKKQPVAFWCNPISGHNTLYWYLQNLGQGPELLIRYENEEAVDDSQLPKDRFSAERLKGVDSTLKIQPAELGDSAVYLCASSPAGWSDTQYFGPGTRLTVL.

This clone was picked up a small number of times. V gene TRBV5-1 combines with J gene TRBJ1-1, with TRBD1 matching 9 bases. The CDR3 runs 16 residues. Germline CDR1 SGHRS, CDR2 YFSETQ. V gave up 5 bases and J gave up 0 bases; unmatched junction bases: 8. For the CDR3, the DNA is TGCGCCAGCAGACGGGACAGGGCCTTAATGAACACTGAAGCTTTCTTT. It specifies CASRRDRALMNTEAFF.

V gene TRBV7-9 combines with J gene TRBJ2-5; 8 bases are a match to TRBD1. TRBJ2-7 explains the end of the DNA better; the J call may be wrong. The CDR3 spans 15 residues. Germline CDR1 and CDR2: SEHNR and FQNEAQ (reference sequence). CDR3 sequence reads: CASSFQGARSYEQYF. Written as DNA, the CDR3 is TGTGCCAGCAGCTTTCAGGGGGCTCGTTCCTACGAGCAGTACTTC.

V gene TRBV30 combines with J gene TRBJ2-1, with 9 bases identical to TRBD1. Trimming at V came to 0 bases and at J to 2 bases, leaving 5 bases not matched to a gene. Germline loops: CDR1 GTSNPN, CDR2 SVGIG (reference sequence). The CDR3 consists of 16 residues. The CDR3 region is CAWSVLRDRAYNEQFF. The DNA of the CDR3 is TGTGCCTGGAGTGTACTCCGGGACAGGGCCTACAATGAGCAGTTCTTC.

This clone came up once. The chain joins TRBV9 to TRBJ2-1; TRBD2 might be the D (6 bases). Deletions cut 4 bases from V and 8 bases from J, with 22 bases between. Per germline, CDR1 SGDLS and CDR2 YYNGEE. The CDR3 contains 16 residues. For the CDR3, the DNA is TGTGCCAGCAGCCCCTCAGGGACTGCCCGCGGCGATGAGCAGTTCTTC. It codes for CASSPSGTARGDEQFF.

V usage is TRBV11-3 and J usage is TRBJ2-2, with 7 nucleotides matching TRBD2. The CDR3 has 15 residues. Germline V lookup: CDR1 SGHNT, CDR2 YENEEA. V lost 3 bases to trimming and J lost 5 bases; unmatched junction nucleotides: 6. CDR3 nucleotide sequence: TGTGCCAGCAGCTTGGCGGGAGCAAGGACCGGGGAGCTGTTTTTT. This gives the protein CASSLAGARTGELFF. Based on the CDR3 plus reference TRBV11-3 and TRBJ2-2, the full variable domain is EAGVVQSPRYKIIEKKQPVAFWCNPISGHNTLYWYLQNLGQGPELLIRYENEEAVDDSQLPKDRFSAERLKGVDSTLKIQPAELGDSAVYLCASSLAGARTGELFFGEGSRLTVL.

The chain links TRBV19 to TRBJ2-4; 8 nucleotides match TRBD1. The V segment lost 8 bases and the J segment 9 bases; nucleotides outside the gene matches: 21. Per germline, CDR1 LNHDA and CDR2 SQIVND (reference sequence). The CDR3 spans 17 residues. The DNA of the CDR3 is TGTGCCAGTTCGGACAGGGTGGGACTCCCTAGTAGGGGCATTCAGTACTTC. Protein sequence: CASSDRVGLPSRGIQYF.

The rearrangement joins TRBV18 to TRBJ2-2, with 10 bases fitting TRBD2. V lost 5 bases to trimming and J lost 0 bases; unmatched junction nucleotides: 3. The length of the CDR3 is 16 residues. Germline CDR1 reads KGHSH; CDR2 reads LQKENI. The CDR3 sequence: CASSGGTSANTGELFF. For the CDR3, the DNA is TGTGCCAGCTCAGGAGGGACTAGCGCGAACACCGGGGAGCTGTTTTTT.

The chain combines TRBV9 with TRBJ2-3; D uncertain. From germline, CDR1 is SGDLS and CDR2 YYNGEE. Trimming pared 6 bases from V and 0 bases from J, leaving 8 bases between. This CDR3 has 13 residues. The CDR3 here is CASTPGSTDTQYF. Here the CDR3 DNA reads TGTGCCAGCACCCCCGGGAGCACAGATACGCAGTATTTT.

V and J are TRBV7-6 and TRBJ2-2, with TRBD2 matching 11 bases. The germline V gene encodes CDR1 SGHVS and CDR2 FNYEAQ. The CDR3 runs 15 residues. Losses at the gene ends were 6 bases for V and 6 bases for J; bases not matched to a gene: 6. The CDR3 DNA reads TGTGCCAGCAGACCTCTAGCGGGAGGCGCCGGGGAGCTGTTTTTT. It specifies CASRPLAGGAGELFF.

J is TRBJ2-1 and V is TRBV7-3, with D possibly TRBD2 on 6 matching bases. The CDR3 runs 13 residues. The V gene lost 3 bases and the J gene lost 8 bases, with 11 bases spanning the gap. Germline V CDR1 and CDR2: SGHTA, FQGTGA. DNA for the CDR3: TGTGCCAGCAGCTTGGGCGGGACCTATGAGCAGTTCTTC. Encoded protein: CASSLGGTYEQFF.

J is TRBJ2-5 and V is TRBV19; D is ambiguous. V lost 5 bases and J 3 bases, leaving 10 bases between the germline ends. This CDR3 contains 13 residues. Germline assignment: CDR1 LNHDA and CDR2 SQIVND (reference sequence). The CDR3 nucleotides read TGTGCCAGTAGTCCGGGTGCAAAAGAGACCCAGTACTTC. It specifies CASSPGAKETQYF.

The rearrangement joins TRBV9 to TRBJ1-5; 9 bases fit TRBD1. With V trimmed by 3 bases and J by 6 bases, 7 bases remained unmatched. The V gene's germline CDR1 is SGDLS and CDR2 YYNGEE. CDR3 size: 15 residues. CDR3 residues: CASSADRGRVQPQHF. The CDR3 coding sequence is TGTGCCAGCAGCGCTGACAGGGGGAGGGTTCAGCCCCAGCATTTT.

This clone was seen more than once but under ten times. The chain carries TRBV5-4 and TRBJ1-6; possibly TRBD1 for D (5 bases). The CDR3 runs to 16 residues. Trimming stripped 0 bases from V and 9 bases from J, with 16 bases between. Germline loops: CDR1 SGHNT, CDR2 YYREEE (reference sequence). The CDR3 sequence is CASSLGQGRRGSPLHF. The CDR3 nucleotides read TGTGCCAGCAGCTTGGGCCAGGGTCGGCGAGGTTCACCCCTCCACTTT.

The rearrangement links TRBV6-1 to TRBJ1-3; TRBD1 agrees at 7 bases. CDR1 is MNHNS and CDR2 is SASEGT in the germline V gene. The length of the CDR3 is 15 residues. V was clipped by 4 bases and J by 4 bases; unmatched bases: 7. This chain's CDR3 is CASSGYRGSGNTIYF. Here the CDR3 DNA reads TGTGCCAGCAGTGGCTACAGGGGTTCAGGAAACACCATATATTTT.

The rearrangement uses TRBV7-2 and TRBJ1-1; maybe TRBD1 (5 bases). This CDR3 has 13 amino acids. The germline CDR1 and CDR2 sequences are SGHTA and FQGNSA. Between the trimmed V and J ends, which lost 4 bases and 5 bases, there was a span of 11 bases. CDR3 region: CASSSGHSTEAFF. DNA for the CDR3: TGTGCCAGCAGCTCCGGACATTCTACTGAAGCTTTCTTT.

The chain couples TRBV18 to TRBJ2-7; TRBD1 agrees at 12 bases. CDR3 length equals 20 residues. Per germline, CDR1 KGHSH and CDR2 LQKENI. The ends lost 3 bases at V and 3 bases at J; junction bases unmatched: 18. For the CDR3, the DNA is TGTGCCAGCTCACCGGGTACCGGGACAGGGGGCTCCCCCCCAAACTACGAGCAGTACTTC. It translates to CASSPGTGTGGSPPNYEQYF. The complete variable domain, with remaining parts taken from reference TRBV18 and TRBJ2-7, reads NAGVMQNPRHLVRRRGQEARLRCSPMKGHSHVYWYRQLPEEGLKFMVYLQKENIIDESGMPKERFSAEFPKEGPSILRIQQVVRGDSAAYFCASSPGTGTGGSPPNYEQYFGPGTRLTVT.

The chain joins TRBV27 to TRBJ2-7, with 9 nucleotides matching TRBD1. CDR1 is MNHEY and CDR2 is SMNVEV in the germline V gene (reference sequence). Germline trimming cut 2 bases from V and 0 bases from J; bases unmatched to any gene: 5. The CDR3 length is 16 residues. The DNA of the CDR3 is TGTGCCAGCAGTTTAGTGGGACAGGGTGGCTCCTACGAGCAGTACTTC. The encoded protein is CASSLVGQGGSYEQYF.

This chain joins TRBV27 and TRBJ1-6; 8 bases match TRBD1. Germline V CDR1 and CDR2: MNHEY, SMNVEV (reference sequence). The CDR3 runs 13 residues. Trimming at V came to 9 bases and at J to 8 bases, leaving 6 bases not matched to a gene. The CDR3: CASQDRGYSPLHF. CDR3 DNA: TGTGCCAGTCAAGACAGGGGCTATTCACCCCTCCACTTT.

The chain is built from TRBV7-6 and TRBJ2-5; TRBD2 might be the D (6 bases). This CDR3 region has 14 residues. CDR1 and CDR2 (germline): SGHVS, FNYEAQ. V was shortened by 2 bases and J by 5 bases, with 12 bases between the two germline ends. CDR3 amino acids: CASSLRGSGETQYF. The CDR3 DNA reads TGTGCCAGCAGCTTACGGGGGAGCGGGGAGACCCAGTACTTC. The full variable domain, its missing parts supplied by reference TRBV7-6 and TRBJ2-5, is GAGVSQSPRYKVTKRGQDVALRCDPISGHVSLYWYRQALGQGPEFLTYFNYEAQQDKSGLPNDRFSAERPEGSISTLTIQRTEQRDSAMYRCASSLRGSGETQYFGPGTRLLVL.

The rearrangement joins TRBV10-3 to TRBJ1-6; D is possibly TRBD1 (5 bases). The germline V gene encodes CDR1 ENHRY and CDR2 SYGVKD. The CDR3 has 18 residues. V was clipped by 0 bases and J by 6 bases, with 18 bases between them. CDR3 bases: TGTGCCATCAGTGAGTCGAAGGTCGGGCAGGGAGGTAATTCACCCCTCCACTTT. This codes for CAISESKVGQGGNSPLHF.

The chain employs TRBV9 and TRBJ1-1, with D uncertain. Looked up from germline, CDR1 is SGDLS and CDR2 is YYNGEE. The CDR3 has 13 residues. V was cut by 4 bases and J by 9 bases, with 16 bases left in between. CDR3 sequence (DNA): TGTGCCAGCAGCAGACACTGGGAGACGAAAGCTTTCTTT. This translates into CASSRHWETKAFF. Filled out from reference TRBV9 and TRBJ1-1, the complete variable domain reads DSGVTQTPKHLITATGQRVTLRCSPRSGDLSVYWYQQSLDQGLQFLIQYYNGEERAKGNILERFSAQQFPDLHSELNLSSLELGDSALYFCASSRHWETKAFFGQGTRLTVV.

CDR3 sequence reads: CASSPPSGQGQETQYF. In DNA, the CDR3 is TGCGCCAGCAGCCCTCCATCGGGACAGGGGCAAGAGACCCAGTACTTC. The chain is built from TRBV5-1 and TRBJ2-5; 10 nucleotides align to TRBD1. V lost 4 bases, J lost 2 bases, and 8 bases stayed unmatched. The length of the CDR3 is 16 residues. CDR1 and CDR2 (germline): SGHRS, YFSETQ. The entire variable domain, with the rest obtained from reference TRBV5-1 and TRBJ2-5, is as follows: KAGVTQTPRYLIKTRGQQVTLSCSPISGHRSVSWYQQTPGQGLQFLFEYFSETQRNKGNFPGRFSGRQFSNSRSEMNVSTLELGDSALYLCASSPPSGQGQETQYFGPGTRLLVL.

This chain joins TRBV6-6 and TRBJ1-2; a possible D gene is TRBD1 (5 bases). CDR3 length: 13 amino acids. Germline-derived CDR1 and CDR2 are MNHNY and SVGAGI (reference sequence). V was pared by 8 bases and J by 4 bases, with 14 bases between. CDR3 protein: CASVSFGGYGYTF. The CDR3 DNA sequence: TGTGCCAGCGTCAGTTTCGGGGGCTATGGCTACACCTTC.

This clone was recorded a few times. The V call is TRBV11-1, the J call TRBJ2-2; D perhaps matches TRBD2 (6 bases). The CDR3 contains 14 residues. Germline CDR1 reads SGHAT; CDR2 reads FQDESV (reference sequence). Between the trimmed V and J ends, which lost 4 bases and 4 bases, there was a span of 10 bases. DNA for the CDR3: TGTGCCAGCAGCTCGGGACTTCGCACCGGGGAGCTGTTTTTT. Protein product: CASSSGLRTGELFF.

In this sample, this clone turned up a few times. The rearrangement uses TRBV4-1 and TRBJ2-2, with a tentative D call TRBD2 (6 bases). Trimming took off 1 base at V and 0 bases at J, with 6 bases between the two ends. The germline gives CDR1 MGHRA, CDR2 YSYEKL. The CDR3 is 15 amino acids. This chain's CDR3 is CASSQGRANTGELFF. The CDR3 DNA reads as TGCGCCAGCAGCCAAGGGAGGGCGAACACCGGGGAGCTGTTTTTT.

The gene calls are TRBV4-3 and TRBJ2-7, with TRBD1 matching 8 bases. V gave up 0 bases and J gave up 5 bases; unmatched junction bases: 9. The germline V gene encodes CDR1 LGHNA and CDR2 YSLEER. CDR3 length: 16 amino acids. CDR3 sequence: CASSQEPRDRPHEQYF. CDR3 DNA: TGCGCCAGCAGCCAAGAGCCCCGGGACAGGCCTCACGAGCAGTACTTC.

CDR3 residues: CAGKDSYEQYF. CDR3 bases: TGTGCCGGGAAGGACAGCTACGAGCAGTACTTC. J is TRBJ2-7 and V is TRBV30; the D gene is possibly TRBD1 (6 bases). The CDR3 runs 11 residues. Germline CDR1 reads GTSNPN; CDR2 reads SVGIG (reference sequence). Trimming left V 8 bases short and J 3 bases short, with 11 bases between.

The rearrangement uses TRBV7-2 and TRBJ2-2, with a possible D match to TRBD1 (5 bases). The V and J ends lost 5 bases and 1 base respectively, with 14 bases between them. The CDR3 has 16 residues. CDR1 and CDR2 (germline): SGHTA, FQGNSA. The CDR3 region has the DNA TGTGCCAGCAGCCTCCCCGGGCAGGGGAACACCGGGGAGCTGTTTTTT. This sequence encodes CASSLPGQGNTGELFF.

The chain couples TRBV28 to TRBJ2-6; 14 bases are shared with TRBD2. With V trimmed by 8 bases and J by 1 base, 10 bases remained unmatched. The CDR3 contains 19 residues. The V gene's germline CDR1 is MDHEN and CDR2 SYDVKM. The CDR3 DNA reads as TGTGCCAGCCAGACCGGGACTAGCGGGAGTAGGTCTGGGGCCAACGTCCTGACTTTC. Translating gives CASQTGTSGSRSGANVLTF.

The chain carries TRBV28 and TRBJ1-3; 12 bases are a match to TRBD1. Per the germline V gene, CDR1 is MDHEN and CDR2 is SYDVKM. The J segment lost 3 bases and the V segment lost 7 bases, leaving 4 bases of the junction unmatched. The CDR3 length is 15 residues. CDR3 in DNA: TGTGCCAGCACGGGGGACAGGGGGCTTGGAAACACCATATATTTT. Protein product: CASTGDRGLGNTIYF.

V is TRBV7-9 and J is TRBJ1-2; 12 nucleotides line up with TRBD1. The CDR3 loop spans 14 amino acids. Germline V CDR1 and CDR2: SEHNR, FQNEAQ (reference sequence). J gave up 8 bases and V 3 bases, and 4 bases lay outside the gene matches. The CDR3 here is CASSFGTGGDGYTF. The CDR3 DNA reads as TGTGCCAGCAGCTTCGGGACAGGGGGCGACGGCTACACCTTC.